The 23 T cell receptor beta chains listed next were all sequenced from one sample in a study of shared clonotypes between healthy human individuals. Produced via immunoSEQ multiplex PCR; TCRdb's table is partial and in-frame only. The repertoire includes about half a million clones, around 85% of them detected once, and roughly 13% sits in the top ten. Sequences were obtained from PBMCs. Source of these receptors: a middle-aged woman in good health. Some clones in this sample may be carry-over from other donors' samples.

The rearrangement uses TRBV28 and TRBJ2-7; TRBD1 or TRBD2 may be the D gene (5 bases each). The CDR3 is 17 amino acids. The V end was cut by 2 bases, the J end by 3 bases, with 20 bases between. Germline CDR1 MDHEN, CDR2 SYDVKM. For the CDR3, the DNA is TGTGCCAGCAGTTTAGGAAGCCTGGACTCCCAGGGCTACGAGCAGTACTTC. It specifies CASSLGSLDSQGYEQYF.

This clone was seen just once. This rearrangement joins TRBV28 to TRBJ1-2; the D gene is possibly TRBD1 (6 bases). Between the trimmed V and J ends, which lost 7 bases and 0 bases, there was a span of 12 bases. Germline lookup yields CDR1 MDHEN and CDR2 SYDVKM. The CDR3 length is 14 residues. This CDR3 reads CASIPGQPNYGYTF. In DNA form, the CDR3 reads TGTGCCAGCATCCCGGGACAACCTAACTATGGCTACACCTTC.

This chain connects TRBV4-3 to TRBJ1-2; 10 bases are shared with TRBD1. The CDR3 totals 16 residues. Per germline, CDR1 LGHNA and CDR2 YSLEER. The V gene end was trimmed by 3 bases and the J gene end by 8 bases; junction bases not matched to a gene: 12. This CDR3 is CASSQDSGTGVGGYTF. Here the CDR3 DNA reads TGCGCCAGCAGCCAGGATTCCGGGACAGGGGTGGGAGGCTACACCTTC.

J is TRBJ2-1 and V is TRBV6-6, with TRBD1 matching 7 bases. Looked up from germline, CDR1 is MNHNY and CDR2 is SVGAGI (reference sequence). Trimming cost V 4 bases and J 7 bases; bases outside gene matches: 4. The CDR3 is 13 residues long. The CDR3 is CASSSRTGNEQFF. The CDR3 coding sequence is TGTGCCAGCAGTTCCCGGACAGGAAATGAGCAGTTCTTC.

The chain combines TRBV7-3 with TRBJ2-7; D not certain. V was pared by 1 base and J by 6 bases, with 16 bases between. In germline, CDR1 is SGHTA, CDR2 FQGTGA. CDR3 length: 15 amino acids. CDR3 residues: CASSLSPGPWPEQYF. CDR3 nucleotides: TGTGCCAGCAGCTTAAGTCCGGGTCCCTGGCCCGAGCAGTACTTC.

This clone was seen repeatedly, ten times or more. The rearrangement uses TRBV9 and TRBJ1-1; D is perhaps TRBD1 (6 bases). The germline CDR1 and CDR2 sequences are SGDLS and YYNGEE. Trimming left V 4 bases short and J 6 bases short, with 10 bases between. This CDR3 comprises 12 residues. CDR3 in DNA: TGTGCCAGCAGCTCAGGGGTCTCTGAAGCTTTCTTT. It encodes CASSSGVSEAFF.

Notes on this clone: A single base is all that separates this from a far larger clone, so a read error is likely. The gene calls are TRBV15 and TRBJ2-7; D gene uncertain. From germline, CDR1 is LNHNV and CDR2 YYDKDF (reference sequence). Trimming removed 1 base from V and 5 bases from J, with 9 bases in between. CDR3 length: 13 residues. The CDR3 coding sequence is TGTGCCACCAGCAGAGTTGACGTGAACGAGCAGTACTTC. Translated: CATSRVDVNEQYF.

V and J are TRBV10-2 and TRBJ2-1; tentatively, D is TRBD2 (6 bases). Germline CDR1 is WSHSY and CDR2 is SAAADI. Trimming took off 8 bases at V and 6 bases at J, with 17 bases between the two ends. The CDR3 sequence is 14 residues long. CDR3 protein: CASRLPDGGNEQFF. Written as DNA, the CDR3 is TGCGCCAGCCGACTTCCTGACGGGGGCAATGAGCAGTTCTTC.

The chain has TRBV5-4 and TRBJ2-7; possibly TRBD1 for D (5 bases). With 1 base removed from V and 2 bases from J, the gap between germline ends came to 13 bases. This CDR3 spans 15 amino acids. Germline assignment: CDR1 SGHNT and CDR2 YYREEE (reference sequence). CDR3 amino acids: CASSLSTGRAYEQYF. CDR3 nucleotide sequence: TGTGCCAGCAGCTTGTCAACAGGAAGGGCCTACGAGCAGTACTTC.

With regard to this clone: This sequence is one base from a far larger clone and is likely a read error. Other DNA sequences within the sample encode an identical CDR3. V is TRBV11-2 and J is TRBJ1-1; 9 nucleotides match TRBD1. The trim removed 1 base at V and 4 bases at J, leaving 1 base unmatched. The length of the CDR3 is 14 residues. The germline V gene has CDR1 SGHAT and CDR2 FQNNGV. CDR3 region: CASSLVTGGTEAFF. The CDR3 DNA is TGTGCCAGCAGCTTAGTGACAGGGGGCACTGAAGCTTTCTTT.

The CDR3 DNA follows: TGTGCCATCCAAGGAGGGGTCGGTCAGCCCCAGCATTTT. Translating it yields CAIQGGVGQPQHF. This chain uses TRBV15 with TRBJ1-5, with a weak D call TRBD1 (5 bases). The CDR3 contains 13 residues. Trimming cost V 10 bases and J 6 bases, with 16 bases left between them. Germline CDR1 and CDR2: LNHNV and YYDKDF (reference sequence).

This chain uses TRBV15 with TRBJ1-2, with D perhaps TRBD1 (5 bases). Germline values: CDR1 LNHNV, CDR2 YYDKDF (reference sequence). V was cut by 0 bases and J by 4 bases, with 15 bases left in between. There are 16 residues in the CDR3. The CDR3 loop is CATSRDRGVLSYGYTF. CDR3 sequence (DNA): TGTGCCACCAGCAGAGATCGGGGGGTCCTTTCCTATGGCTACACCTTC.

Worth noting for this clone: An end of the junction does not agree with germline; a read error may underlie this. The rearrangement joins TRBV27 to TRBJ2-1, with 10 positions matching TRBD1. The germline V gene encodes CDR1 MNHEY and CDR2 SMNVEV (reference sequence). The CDR3 covers 13 residues. The CDR3 bases are TGTGCAAGCAGGGACAGGGGCTACAATGAGCAGTTCTTC. Translating gives CASRDRGYNEQFF.

Here the CDR3 reads CASSYLLGQGLGIEAFF. CDR3 in DNA: TGCGCCAGCAGCTACCTTTTGGGACAGGGTCTCGGTATTGAAGCTTTCTTT. J is TRBJ1-1 and V is TRBV5-1; 9 bases are a match to TRBD1. V was pared by 3 bases and J by 7 bases, with 16 bases of the junction left unmatched. Per germline, CDR1 SGHRS and CDR2 YFSETQ. This CDR3 comprises 17 residues.

This rearrangement joins TRBV5-4 to TRBJ2-1; the match to TRBD2 covers 7 bases. The germline CDR1 and CDR2 sequences are SGHNT and YYREEE (reference sequence). V was clipped by 4 bases and J by 9 bases; unmatched bases: 16. CDR3 size: 16 residues. The CDR3: CASSRGVAGGLGEQFF. CDR3 DNA: TGTGCCAGCAGCCGGGGGGTGGCTGGTGGGCTAGGTGAGCAGTTCTTC.

The J gene is TRBJ2-7, the V gene TRBV7-2, with TRBD2 matching 11 bases. CDR1 and CDR2 (germline): SGHTA, FQGNSA. Losses at the gene ends were 0 bases for V and 7 bases for J; bases not matched to a gene: 8. This CDR3 region has 16 residues. The DNA of the CDR3 is TGTGCCAGCAGCTTAGCACCGACTAGCGGGACGCTGGAGCAGTACTTC. Amino acid sequence: CASSLAPTSGTLEQYF.

This clone was recorded only once. This chain links TRBV6-1 with TRBJ2-1; TRBD2 agrees at 8 bases. J was trimmed by 4 bases and V by 4 bases; bases with no gene match: 6. The germline CDR1 and CDR2 sequences are MNHNS and SASEGT. This CDR3 spans 15 amino acids. The CDR3 sequence: CASSVLQRGYNEQFF. For the CDR3, the DNA is TGTGCCAGCAGTGTCTTACAGCGGGGGTACAATGAGCAGTTCTTC.

Points on this clone: Other DNA sequences from this sample encode an identical CDR3 as well. The chain employs TRBV9 and TRBJ2-1; D unclear. Deletions cut 0 bases from V and 0 bases from J, with 7 bases between. Germline V gene data show CDR1 as SGDLS and CDR2 as YYNGEE. This CDR3 has 15 amino acids. The chain's CDR3 is CASSVGLPSYNEQFF. CDR3 DNA sequence: TGTGCCAGCAGCGTAGGACTTCCCTCCTACAATGAGCAGTTCTTC.

The chain uses TRBV7-2 and TRBJ2-7, with D possibly being TRBD1 or TRBD2 (5 bases each). V gave up 2 bases and J gave up 2 bases, with 10 bases separating them. Germline V gene sequence: CDR1 SGHTA, CDR2 FQGNSA. The CDR3 is 14 residues long. The CDR3 coding sequence is TGTGCCAGCAGCTTACGGGACGGACCCTACGAGCAGTACTTC. Amino acid sequence: CASSLRDGPYEQYF.

The chain recombines TRBV6-5 with TRBJ2-7; D ambiguous. V was pared by 0 bases and J by 7 bases, with 10 bases between. The CDR3 has 13 amino acids. CDR1 is MNHEY and CDR2 is SVGAGI in the germline V gene. The CDR3 coding sequence is TGTGCCAGCAGTTACTCCTGGGATGGGGAGCAGTACTTC. Its protein product is CASSYSWDGEQYF.

This sequence joins TRBV5-1 and TRBJ2-5; D may be TRBD1 (5 bases). The CDR3 has 13 amino acids. Trimming shortened V by 4 bases and J by 5 bases, and 12 bases separated the two germline ends. Germline V lookup: CDR1 SGHRS, CDR2 YFSETQ. The CDR3 bases are TGCGCCAGCAGCCCTCGACAGAGGGAGACCCAGTACTTC. Its translation is CASSPRQRETQYF.

The rearrangement links TRBV7-9 to TRBJ2-2; tentatively, D is TRBD1 or TRBD2 (5 bases each). The CDR3 has 16 residues. CDR1 SEHNR and CDR2 FQNEAQ come from the germline V gene (reference sequence). Trimming pared 5 bases from V and 3 bases from J, leaving 16 bases between. The CDR3, as DNA: TGTGCCAGCAGCGCCAGGGACGGCCCTGACACCGGGGAGCTGTTTTTT. As protein: CASSARDGPDTGELFF.

As for this clone: A far larger clone lies a single base away; this is likely a read error. The chain couples TRBV11-2 to TRBJ2-7; 8 bases line up with TRBD1. The CDR3 covers 14 residues. Germline CDR1 reads SGHAT; CDR2 reads FQNNGV. The CDR3 is CTSSWTGNSYEQYF. The CDR3 DNA reads as TGTACCAGCAGCTGGACAGGGAACTCCTACGAGCAGTACTTC.